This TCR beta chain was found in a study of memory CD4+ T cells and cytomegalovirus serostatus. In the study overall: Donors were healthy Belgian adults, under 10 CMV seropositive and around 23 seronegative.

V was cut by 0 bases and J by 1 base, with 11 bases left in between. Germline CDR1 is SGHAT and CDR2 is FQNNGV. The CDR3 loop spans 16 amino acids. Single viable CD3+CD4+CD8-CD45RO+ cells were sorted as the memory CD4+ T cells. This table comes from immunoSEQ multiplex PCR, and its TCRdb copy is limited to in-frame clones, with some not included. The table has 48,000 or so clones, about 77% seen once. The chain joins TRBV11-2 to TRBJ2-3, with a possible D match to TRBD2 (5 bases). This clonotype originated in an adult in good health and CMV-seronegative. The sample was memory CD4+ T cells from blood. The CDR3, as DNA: TGTGCCAGCAGCTTAGATGGAGGTGTTGGCACAGATACGCAGTATTTT. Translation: CASSLDGGVGTDTQYF.